This TCR beta chain was found in a study of blood T cell repertoires in COVID-19. Study overall: Samples of COVID-19 (acute and convalescent) were obtained from the United States, Italy and Spain. Nucleic acid was either cDNA or gDNA, and it came from T cells, B-cell-depleted T cells, or PBMCs.

Termini included, the CDR3 measures 17 amino acids. Original analysis: Nucleated cell counts were estimated from reference gene primer amplification. Using immunoSEQ multiplex PCR, the repertoire was profiled, and TCRdb retains in-frame clones only, with some absent. Clone size and the V and J calls come from that table; the DNA yielded D and trimming. The sample has about 180,000 clones, about four fifths seen once; the top ten hold 5% to 8.5%. To note about this clone: The DNA is omitted, as the CDR3 cannot be located on it reliably, and the CDR3 follows TCRdb's listing.

The TCR originated in a man in his 70s with active or convalescent COVID-19. This sequence joins TRBV1 and TRBJ1-5. TRBV1 is a recognized pseudogene. Sequencing input: peripheral blood. The CDR3 spells CTSSAFEVGGGTQPQHF.